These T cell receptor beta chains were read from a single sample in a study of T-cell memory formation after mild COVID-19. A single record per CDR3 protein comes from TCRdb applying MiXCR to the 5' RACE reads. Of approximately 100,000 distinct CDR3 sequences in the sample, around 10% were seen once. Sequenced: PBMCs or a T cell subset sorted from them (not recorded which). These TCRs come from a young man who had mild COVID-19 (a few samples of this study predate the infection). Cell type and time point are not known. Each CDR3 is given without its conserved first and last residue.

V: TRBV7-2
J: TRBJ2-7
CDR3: ASSAGGPSTEQY

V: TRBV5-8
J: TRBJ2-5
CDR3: ASSGEWQKTQY

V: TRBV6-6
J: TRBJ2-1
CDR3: ASSLPTLADYNEQF

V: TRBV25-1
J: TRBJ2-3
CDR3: ASSPGQGEGTQY

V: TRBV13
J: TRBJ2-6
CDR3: ASSRTSGGPGGANVLT

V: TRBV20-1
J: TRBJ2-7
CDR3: SAGGVERGIYEQY

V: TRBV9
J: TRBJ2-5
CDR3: ASSPSGGLETQY

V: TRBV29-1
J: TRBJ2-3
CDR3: SVGDRSKGTDTQY

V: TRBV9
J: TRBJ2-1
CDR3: ASSARGGSYNEQF

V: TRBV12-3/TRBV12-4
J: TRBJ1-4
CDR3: ASSPGTGVF

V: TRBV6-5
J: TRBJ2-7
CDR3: ASSFSSGGEYEQY

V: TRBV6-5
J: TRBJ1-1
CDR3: ASSYSIATEAF

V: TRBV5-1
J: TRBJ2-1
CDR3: ASSPGGGQIPYNEQF

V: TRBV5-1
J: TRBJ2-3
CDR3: ASSWDGVTDTQY

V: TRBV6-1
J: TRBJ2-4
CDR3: ASGNIQY

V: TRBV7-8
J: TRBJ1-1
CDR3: ASSFPKYREGTEAF

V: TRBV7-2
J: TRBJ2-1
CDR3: ASSFQAGVFSYNEQF

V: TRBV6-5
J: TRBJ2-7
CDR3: ASRIGVGQGAYEQY

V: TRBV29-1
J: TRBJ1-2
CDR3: SVDMDRPYGYT

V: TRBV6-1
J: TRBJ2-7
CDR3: ASREDRGSGSEQY

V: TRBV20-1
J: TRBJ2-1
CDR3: SARAGGSYNEQF

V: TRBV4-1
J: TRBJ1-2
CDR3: ASSQAGGEGYGYT